These 31 T cell receptor beta chains were all obtained from the same sample, sequenced in a study of T-cell reconstitution after alpha-beta-depleted transplantation in children. Using unique molecular identifiers, the investigators prepared the TCRbeta library. TCRdb analysed the PCR reads with MiXCR anew, one entry per CDR3 protein. The table shows hundreds of thousands of distinct CDR3 sequences, with over 9% occurring only once. Sequences were derived from PBMCs, sampled before TCRalphabeta/CD19-depleted stem cell transplant. The receptors come from a boy under two years old with acute myeloid leukemia, due to receive a stem cell transplant.

A remark on this clonotype: A much bigger clone sits one base away, suggesting this may be a read error. This is likely a read error, given that the CDR3 carries no conserved phenylalanine or tryptophan at its end. CDR3 coding DNA: TGTGCCAGCAGCACTCCGGGACAGGCGTATCAGTACCTC. It specifies CASSTPGQAYQYL. The chain recombines TRBV7-9 with TRBJ2-7; 8 bases map to TRBD1. Germline V gives CDR1 SEHNR, CDR2 FQNEAQ (reference sequence). V dropped 5 bases and J dropped 10; count of bases not matched to a gene: 10. The CDR3 extends over 13 amino acids.

This clonotype has a count of ten or more. V gene TRBV7-9 combines with J gene TRBJ2-5; 9 positions match TRBD2. The V and J ends lost 7 bases and 3 bases, in that order; junction bases with no gene match: 12. CDR1 is SEHNR, CDR2 FQNEAQ, per germline (reference sequence). The CDR3 sequence is 16 residues long. CDR3 bases: TGTGCCAGCACCCCGCTGACTAGCGGAGCGGAAGAGACCCAGTACTTC. It specifies CASTPLTSGAEETQYF.

The chain links TRBV11-2 to TRBJ2-1, with 16 bases matching TRBD2. The ends lost 0 bases at V and 5 bases at J; junction bases unmatched: 7. The CDR3 runs to 19 residues. The germline V gene encodes CDR1 SGHAT and CDR2 FQNNGV. CDR3 in amino acids: CASSLDPPGLAGGNNEQFF. CDR3 nucleotides: TGTGCCAGCAGCTTAGACCCTCCGGGACTAGCGGGAGGGAACAATGAGCAGTTCTTC.

This clonotype was found many times. The chain has TRBV5-1 and TRBJ2-3, with 12 nucleotides matching TRBD2. The V gene's germline CDR1 is SGHRS and CDR2 YFSETQ. J was trimmed by 2 bases and V by 1 base; bases with no gene match: 2. This CDR3 has 16 amino acids. The chain's CDR3 is CASSLRTSGDTDTQYF. The CDR3 bases are TGCGCCAGCAGCTTGCGGACTAGCGGGGACACAGATACGCAGTATTTT.

V and J are TRBV3-1 and TRBJ2-7, with 9 bases fitting TRBD1. Germline lookup yields CDR1 LGHDT and CDR2 YNNKEL (reference sequence). The CDR3 length is 18 residues. Trimming cost V 2 bases and J 3 bases; bases outside gene matches: 14. CDR3 in amino acids: CASSQHSLGTGNDYEQYF. The CDR3 DNA sequence: TGTGCCAGCAGCCAACACTCGCTGGGGACAGGGAATGACTACGAGCAGTACTTC.

This clonotype occurred many times. The rearrangement uses TRBV24-1 and TRBJ2-3; D possibly matches TRBD1 or TRBD2 (5 bases each). This CDR3 is built from 18 residues. Germline V gene lookup returns CDR1 KGHDR and CDR2 SFDVKD. Trimming took off 1 base at V and 2 bases at J, with 18 bases between the two ends. The CDR3 DNA is TGTGCCACCAGTGATTTCCGCCTAGAGGGTGGGGCCACAGATACGCAGTATTTT. Its translation: CATSDFRLEGGATDTQYF.

This clonotype was found a few times. The chain carries TRBV11-2 and TRBJ2-1; 8 nucleotides match TRBD1. The CDR3 runs to 18 residues. Germline values: CDR1 SGHAT, CDR2 FQNNGV. Trimming cost V 5 bases and J 7 bases; bases outside gene matches: 19. The CDR3 coding sequence is TGTGCCAGCAGCCCTCGTATCCCTCCGGGACAGGCTCTGAATGAGCAGTTCTTC. This gives the protein CASSPRIPPGQALNEQFF.

The CDR3 spells CASSLDGWQETQYF. In DNA form, the CDR3 reads TGTGCCAGCAGCTTAGATGGCTGGCAAGAGACCCAGTACTTC. The chain couples TRBV11-2 to TRBJ2-5; D gene uncertain. The CDR3 contains 14 residues. V was pared by 0 bases and J by 2 bases, with 7 bases between. CDR1 SGHAT and CDR2 FQNNGV come from the germline V gene.

The chain links TRBV20-1 to TRBJ1-5; the D is unclear. V lost 4 bases and J 4 bases, leaving 11 bases between the germline ends. The CDR3 is 13 residues long. From germline, CDR1 is DFQATT and CDR2 SNEGSKA (reference sequence). The CDR3 loop is CSAKKVWNQPQHF. For the CDR3, the DNA is TGCAGTGCTAAAAAGGTTTGGAATCAGCCCCAGCATTTT.

In its sample, this clonotype was seen many times. This chain links TRBV6-2 or TRBV6-3 with TRBJ2-1; D is unclear. Trimming stripped 0 bases from V and 2 bases from J, with 14 bases between. The CDR3 has 17 residues. Germline V gene sequence: CDR1 MNHEY, CDR2 SVGEGT. The CDR3 spells CASSYSKAPDPYNEQFF. In DNA form, the CDR3 reads TGTGCCAGCAGTTACTCGAAAGCGCCCGACCCCTACAATGAGCAGTTCTTC.

Many counts were recorded for this clonotype. This sequence joins TRBV19 and TRBJ2-2; perhaps TRBD1 as D (6 bases). V was trimmed by 7 bases and J by 5 bases, leaving 14 bases between them. The CDR3 runs 14 residues. CDR1 and CDR2 (germline): LNHDA, SQIVND (reference sequence). The CDR3 bases are TGTGCCAGTAAGCCGGGACACATAACCGGGGAGCTGTTTTTT. Protein: CASKPGHITGELFF.

V gene TRBV30 combines with J gene TRBJ1-6; D not resolved. This CDR3 comprises 14 residues. Trimming pared 8 bases from V and 7 bases from J, leaving 18 bases between. The V gene's germline CDR1 is GTSNPN and CDR2 SVGIG (reference sequence). The CDR3 protein is CALSGPGGNSPLHF. CDR3 nucleotides: TGTGCCCTTTCCGGACCAGGAGGCAATTCACCCCTCCACTTT.

This clonotype was observed a few times. J is TRBJ2-2 and V is TRBV7-6; D possibly corresponds to TRBD2 (6 bases). Germline CDR1 and CDR2: SGHVS and FNYEAQ. V lost 5 bases to trimming and J lost 6 bases, with 10 bases between them. This CDR3 is built from 13 residues. The CDR3 loop reads CASSRLGPGELFF. The CDR3 DNA reads as TGTGCCAGCAGCCGACTAGGGCCCGGGGAGCTGTTTTTT.

Of note for this clonotype: A read error is possible here, since a much larger clone lies one base away. This chain uses TRBV9 with TRBJ2-5; TRBD2 matches 7 bases. This CDR3 comprises 15 residues. Germline CDR1 SGDLS, CDR2 YYNGEE. CDR3: CVSSVGPGGGETQYF. For the CDR3, the DNA is TGTGTCAGCAGCGTGGGGCCGGGGGGAGGGGAGACCCAGTACTTC.

This clonotype was counted many times. The chain couples TRBV27 to TRBJ2-2; 8 bases line up with TRBD1. Germline CDR1 reads MNHEY; CDR2 reads SMNVEV (reference sequence). There are 17 residues in the CDR3. Unmatched junction bases numbered 14, after V lost 5 bases and J lost 6 bases. The CDR3: CASSRPGGELRAGELFF. In DNA, the CDR3 is TGTGCCAGCAGTCGCCCAGGGGGCGAGTTAAGGGCCGGGGAGCTGTTTTTT.

In this sample, this clonotype turned up a few times. The chain has TRBV20-1 and TRBJ1-5, with D possibly TRBD1 on 5 matching bases. The CDR3 has 14 amino acids. Germline CDR1 DFQATT, CDR2 SNEGSKA (reference sequence). Deletions cut 5 bases from V and 3 bases from J, with 14 bases between. In DNA form, the CDR3 reads TGCAGTGCTCCCAGCAGGGTTGACAATCAGCCCCAGCATTTT. This gives the protein CSAPSRVDNQPQHF.

This clonotype was seen at least ten times. CDR3 loop: CASSYPSPGHSYEQYF. Written as DNA, the CDR3 is TGTGCCAGCAGCTACCCTTCTCCGGGACACTCCTACGAGCAGTACTTC. The V gene is TRBV7-2, the J gene TRBJ2-7, with a tentative D call TRBD1 (6 bases). Between the trimmed V and J ends, which lost 4 bases and 0 bases, there was a span of 16 bases. This CDR3 region has 16 residues. Germline V lookup: CDR1 SGHTA, CDR2 FQGNSA.

This clonotype was recorded at least ten times. The chain's CDR3 is CASSRNAGLTYNEQFF. For the CDR3, the DNA is TGTGCCAGCAGCCGAAACGCGGGATTGACCTACAATGAGCAGTTCTTC. The chain is built from TRBV7-3 and TRBJ2-1; a weak D match, TRBD2 (6 bases). The CDR3 consists of 16 residues. CDR1 and CDR2 (germline): SGHTA, FQGTGA. Trimming removed 5 bases from V and 2 bases from J, with 16 bases in between.

There are many counts of this clonotype. The chain couples TRBV5-1 to TRBJ1-1; 10 bases align to TRBD1. The CDR3 is 18 residues long. The germline V gene encodes CDR1 SGHRS and CDR2 YFSETQ. V lost 1 base, J lost 0 bases, and 9 bases stayed unmatched. CDR3 sequence: CASSLWGTGDFMNTEAFF. The CDR3 nucleotides read TGCGCCAGCAGCTTGTGGGGGACAGGGGACTTCATGAACACTGAAGCTTTCTTT.

This clonotype was observed many times. This rearrangement joins TRBV3-1 to TRBJ2-3, with 8 bases identical to TRBD2. Per the germline V gene, CDR1 is LGHDT and CDR2 is YNNKEL (reference sequence). This CDR3 has 13 amino acids. With 4 bases clipped from V and 5 bases from J, the junction kept 2 bases outside the gene matches. CDR3 sequence (DNA): TGTGCCAGCAGCCGAGCGGGGGTAGATACGCAGTATTTT. It is translated as CASSRAGVDTQYF.

Of note for this clonotype: Given a much more abundant clone one base away, this may be a read error. The chain employs TRBV4-1 and TRBJ2-7; unclear D gene. CDR1 and CDR2 from the germline V gene are MGHRA and YSYEKL. The CDR3 has 16 amino acids. The CDR3 sequence: CASSQGVGSPTYDQYF. CDR3 in DNA: TGCGCCAGCAGCCAAGGAGTAGGCAGCCCTACCTACGACCAGTACTTC.

In this sample, this clonotype turned up many times. CDR3 bases: TGTGCCAGCAGCCAAGATCTAGCGGGGGGGACACAAGAGACCCAGTACTTC. Amino acids: CASSQDLAGGTQETQYF. The chain links TRBV3-1 to TRBJ2-5; TRBD2 matches 12 bases. The CDR3 consists of 17 residues. In germline, CDR1 is LGHDT, CDR2 YNNKEL (reference sequence). Trimming removed 0 bases from V and 2 bases from J; junction bases left unmatched: 4.

This clonotype was seen at least ten times. V is TRBV5-1 and J is TRBJ1-1; D gene unclear. Trimming pared 4 bases from V and 5 bases from J, leaving 18 bases between. This CDR3 is built from 15 residues. Germline V gives CDR1 SGHRS, CDR2 YFSETQ. This CDR3 is CASSPATGVWTEAFF. CDR3 nucleotides: TGCGCCAGCAGCCCGGCGACTGGCGTGTGGACTGAAGCTTTCTTT. Full variable domain (outside the CDR3, taken from reference TRBV5-1 and TRBJ1-1): KAGVTQTPRYLIKTRGQQVTLSCSPISGHRSVSWYQQTPGQGLQFLFEYFSETQRNKGNFPGRFSGRQFSNSRSEMNVSTLELGDSALYLCASSPATGVWTEAFFGQGTRLTVV.

There are many counts of this clonotype. The chain recombines TRBV6-5 with TRBJ2-7; possibly TRBD1 for D (6 bases). Between the trimmed V and J ends, which lost 0 bases and 5 bases, there was a span of 17 bases. The CDR3 totals 16 residues. Germline lookup yields CDR1 MNHEY and CDR2 SVGAGI. DNA for the CDR3: TGTGCCAGCAGTTACTCGACGTGGGGGCGGGTCCACGAGCAGTACTTC. Encoded protein: CASSYSTWGRVHEQYF.

This clonotype was recorded many times. This chain links TRBV3-1 with TRBJ2-1; unclear D gene. The CDR3 covers 13 residues. Germline CDR1 is LGHDT and CDR2 is YNNKEL (reference sequence). The V end lost 0 bases, the J end lost 8 bases, and 8 bases lay between the germline ends. This CDR3 is CASSQDLGDEQFF. The CDR3 DNA is TGTGCCAGCAGCCAAGATCTCGGCGATGAGCAGTTCTTC.

This clonotype was detected a few times. Germline and junction disagree at one end, which may indicate a read error. The rearrangement links TRBV20-1 to TRBJ1-6; perhaps TRBD1 as D (6 bases). From germline, CDR1 is DFQATT and CDR2 SNEGSKA (reference sequence). The CDR3 is 15 amino acids. CDR3 sequence (DNA): TGCTGTGCTAGAGAGGGGGGGGGAATCGGTTCACCCCTCCACTTT. This encodes CCAREGGGIGSPLHF.

This clonotype was counted many times. The V and J genes are TRBV20-1 and TRBJ1-2; no firm D call. The germline V gene has CDR1 DFQATT and CDR2 SNEGSKA (reference sequence). Trimming left V 6 bases short and J 4 bases short, with 12 bases between. The CDR3 has 12 residues. CDR3 nucleotides: TGCAGTGCCCCGATGGGAGGCTATGGCTACACCTTC. This sequence encodes CSAPMGGYGYTF.

This clonotype was seen repeatedly, ten times or more. CDR3 region: CASSREGGRSYEQYF. As DNA, the CDR3 is TGTGCCAGCAGCAGGGAAGGAGGTCGCTCCTACGAGCAGTACTTC. The chain combines TRBV7-2 with TRBJ2-7, with D possibly matching TRBD2 (5 bases). This CDR3 region has 15 residues. V was clipped by 5 bases and J by 0 bases, with 14 bases between them. Germline V gives CDR1 SGHTA, CDR2 FQGNSA. Drawing the rest from reference TRBV7-2 and TRBJ2-7, the complete variable domain is GAGVSQSPSNKVTEKGKDVELRCDPISGHTALYWYRQSLGQGLEFLIYFQGNSAPDKSGLPSDRFSAERTGGSVSTLTIQRTQQEDSAVYLCASSREGGRSYEQYFGPGTRLTVT.

Only one count was recorded for this clonotype. The genes are TRBV7-8 and TRBJ2-1, with no clear D. Germline CDR1 reads SGHVS; CDR2 reads FQNEAQ. V dropped 0 bases and J dropped 8 bases, with 11 bases sitting between them. The CDR3 loop spans 14 amino acids. CDR3 coding DNA: TGTGCCAGCAGCTTAGCGCAACCCCCCTATGAGCAGTTCTTC. Protein: CASSLAQPPYEQFF. Filled out from reference TRBV7-8 and TRBJ2-1, the complete variable domain reads GAGVSQSPRYKVAKRGQDVALRCDPISGHVSLFWYQQALGQGPEFLTYFQNEAQLDKSGLPSDRFFAERPEGSVSTLKIQRTQQEDSAVYLCASSLAQPPYEQFFGPGTRLTVL.

At least ten counts were recorded for this clonotype. CDR3 in DNA: TGTGCCATCAGTGGGAACAGAGGGGAGACCCAGTACTTC. Amino acid sequence: CAISGNRGETQYF. This chain links TRBV10-3 with TRBJ2-5; D is perhaps TRBD2 (5 bases). V was cut by 4 bases and J by 5 bases, with 11 bases left in between. The length of the CDR3 is 13 residues. Germline lookup yields CDR1 ENHRY and CDR2 SYGVKD.

This clonotype was seen at least ten times. The gene calls are TRBV11-2 and TRBJ1-2; a possible D gene is TRBD1 (6 bases). The CDR3 loop spans 15 amino acids. The V gene's germline CDR1 is SGHAT and CDR2 FQNNGV. Trimming removed 1 base at V and 6 bases at J, with 15 bases between. The CDR3 region is CASSLVRGRKDGYTF. In nucleotides, the CDR3 is TGTGCCAGCAGCTTAGTGCGGGGGCGCAAGGATGGCTACACCTTC. Together with reference TRBV11-2 and TRBJ1-2, the CDR3 gives the full variable domain: EAGVAQSPRYKIIEKRQSVAFWCNPISGHATLYWYQQILGQGPKLLIQFQNNGVVDDSQLPKDRFSAERLKGVDSTLKIQPAKLEDSAVYLCASSLVRGRKDGYTFGSGTRLTVV.